This record concerns one T cell receptor (beta chain) sequence. The repertoire was sequenced with immunoSEQ multiplex PCR; TCRdb's copy has only in-frame clones and lacks some. Of a few hundred thousand clones listed, 86% are singletons. This sample was taken from a study of blood T cell repertoires in COVID-19. Study overall: Sites across the United States, Italy and Spain contributed samples from acute and convalescent COVID-19. The analysed material was cDNA or gDNA that came from T cells, B-cell-depleted T cells, or PBMCs.

This CDR3 has 15 residues. V was shortened by 1 base and J by 6 bases, with 17 bases between the two germline ends. The germline V gene has CDR1 SGHDT and CDR2 YYEEEE. The source of this sequence is a woman under 40 with active or convalescent COVID-19. The sequenced sample was peripheral blood. The V gene is TRBV5-6, the J gene TRBJ2-7; D might be TRBD1 (6 bases). DNA of the CDR3: TGTGCCAGCAGCTTGCGGCCTCGCAGGGGTTTCGAGCAGTACTTC. Protein: CASSLRPRRGFEQYF.